This TCR beta chain is drawn from a study of blood T cell repertoires in COVID-19. Overall study context: Donors in the United States, Italy and Spain gave samples during acute or convalescent COVID-19. Sources were T cells, B-cell-depleted T cells, or PBMCs; the material itself was cDNA or gDNA.

The germline V gene has CDR1 MNHEY and CDR2 SMNVEV (reference sequence). This CDR3 is 13 amino acids long. The V end lost 5 bases, the J end lost 1 base, and 8 bases lay between the germline ends. Enrolled during active infection, Seattle patients were then followed longitudinally. As originally analysed: How many nucleated cells were present was estimated from reference gene primer amplification. Data came from immunoSEQ multiplex PCR; TCRdb stores just in-frame clones and leaves some out. The D gene and trimming were derived from the DNA, and the V and J assignments and clone size from that table. The sample has about 370,000 clones, 89% seen once.

The chain couples TRBV27 to TRBJ1-1; D not certain. The TCR comes from a woman in her thirties with COVID-19, enrolled during active disease. The sequenced sample consisted of peripheral blood. The CDR3 region is CASSPWANTEAFF. The DNA for the CDR3 is TGTGCCAGCAGTCCATGGGCGAACACTGAAGCTTTCTTT.